Here is one T cell receptor beta chain with its context. Produced via immunoSEQ multiplex PCR; TCRdb's table is partial and in-frame only. The data contain 45,000 to 60,000 clones, 75% to 80% of them seen just once; the ten biggest clones take up 2% to 2.5%. The data originate from a study of radiotherapy plus CTLA-4 blockade in lung cancer. J was trimmed by 7 bases and V by 4 bases; bases with no gene match: 6. The germline gives CDR1 SGDLS, CDR2 YYNGEE. The length of the CDR3 is 13 residues. This TCR was recovered from a human donor with non-small cell lung cancer whose response to radiotherapy plus ipilimumab could not be evaluated. This sample comprised peripheral blood, obtained from a patient treated with radiotherapy plus ipilimumab. This rearrangement joins TRBV9 to TRBJ2-7; 9 bases agree with TRBD2. CDR3 nucleotide sequence: TGTGCCAGCAGCCGGCGGGAGGGAGATGAGCAGTACTTC. It encodes CASSRREGDEQYF.